This paragraph covers one T cell receptor (beta chain) sequence. The CDR3 consists of 14 residues. CDR1 and CDR2 (germline): SGHNT, YENEEA. J was trimmed by 5 bases and V by 5 bases; bases with no gene match: 3. In the study's own analysis: Cell counts per sample came from amplifying reference gene primers. The protocol was immunoSEQ multiplex PCR, while the TCRdb copy is restricted to in-frame clones and leaves out a portion. The V and J calls and clone size are taken from that table; D and trimming were inferred from the DNA. The sample shows some 68,000 clones, about nine tenths of them seen only once. Recruited during active infection, patients (from Seattle) were subsequently followed longitudinally. This record comes from a study of blood T cell repertoires in COVID-19.

The rearrangement uses TRBV11-3 and TRBJ2-3, with 11 bases that match TRBD2. Sequencing was carried out using peripheral blood. This TCR was sampled from a man aged 50 or older with COVID-19, enrolled during active disease. The CDR3 protein is CASSQGLAGDTQYF. The CDR3 DNA reads as TGTGCCAGCAGCCAAGGACTAGCGGGAGATACGCAGTATTTT.